This T cell receptor beta chain was observed in a study of CD8+ T cells in alopecia areata. Study-wide background: The drug, oral tofacitinib, was given to treated patients at 5 to 10 mg twice daily.

This clone was counted between two and nine times. Its antigen is not identified. Unmatched junction bases numbered 5, after V lost 5 bases and J lost 2 bases. Germline assignment: CDR1 SGHTA and CDR2 FQGNSA. The CDR3 is 15 amino acids. Extraction and reverse transcription of RNA yielded cDNA as the sequencing template. Assay used: immunoSEQ multiplex PCR; TCRdb lists only in-frame clones, some missing. The sample has approximately 160,000 clones, about 60% seen once; the top ten hold about 14%. Treatment meaning: oral pan-JAK inhibitor, 5-10 mg twice daily. General observations from the study: Many expanded lesional clones persisted in scalp and blood during tofacitinib treatment. Whereas mice showed it more clearly, TCR sharing across patients was murkier, possibly because of HLA. Scalp clonality, along with expanded CD8+ clones among the top 100, was significantly decreased by tofacitinib.

The chain uses TRBV7-2 and TRBJ2-7; TRBD2 agrees at 11 bases. The sample in question was CD4+ T cells sorted from blood, obtained at week 24, from a patient treated with tofacitinib. The TCR was taken from a human donor with alopecia areata. The CDR3 nucleotides are TGTGCCAGCAGCGTTACTAGCGGGAGTACCTACGAGCAGTACTTC. It specifies CASSVTSGSTYEQYF.